The 25 T cell receptor beta chains below were found in one sample sequenced in a study of cytomegalovirus exposure and HLA in healthy donors. PCR was performed using 60 Vbeta and 13 Jbeta primers. Using immunoSEQ multiplex PCR, the repertoire was profiled, and TCRdb retains in-frame clones only, with some absent. The table records approximately 190,000 clones, about nine tenths of them present only once. Specimen: PBMCs. The source is a boy aged 2 to 10 in good health and CMV-seronegative.

The CDR3 sequence is CASSRTVRAGGYTF. The CDR3 DNA is TGTGCCAGCAGTAGAACCGTCAGGGCGGGAGGCTACACCTTC. The chain employs TRBV6-5 and TRBJ1-2; D possibly corresponds to TRBD1 (5 bases). The germline gives CDR1 MNHEY, CDR2 SVGAGI. V dropped 5 bases and J dropped 8 bases, with 18 bases sitting between them. The length of the CDR3 is 14 residues.

This chain links TRBV5-4 with TRBJ2-7; 7 bases agree with TRBD1. The germline V gene has CDR1 SGHNT and CDR2 YYREEE (reference sequence). The CDR3 runs to 14 residues. Trimming cost V 4 bases and J 0 bases; bases outside gene matches: 4. In nucleotides, the CDR3 is TGTGCCAGCAGCCCGTGGGACAGCTCCTACGAGCAGTACTTC. Protein sequence: CASSPWDSSYEQYF.

The V call is TRBV5-1, the J call TRBJ2-3, with 8 bases aligning to TRBD1. The V gene end was trimmed by 7 bases and the J gene end by 12 bases; junction bases not matched to a gene: 10. CDR1 and CDR2 from the germline V gene are SGHRS and YFSETQ. This CDR3 has 12 amino acids. As DNA, the CDR3 is TGCGCCAGCGGGACAGGCGTCCTCGGTCAGTATTTT. This encodes CASGTGVLGQYF.

The chain carries TRBV10-2 and TRBJ1-1; D not resolved. The CDR3 runs to 13 residues. Trimming stripped 6 bases from V and 2 bases from J, with 10 bases between. From germline, CDR1 is WSHSY and CDR2 SAAADI. This CDR3 is CASSAGSNTEAFF. DNA of the CDR3: TGCGCCAGCAGCGCCGGGAGTAACACTGAAGCTTTCTTT.

The rearrangement links TRBV7-3 to TRBJ2-3; TRBD2 agrees at 9 bases. V lost 4 bases to trimming and J lost 6 bases; unmatched junction nucleotides: 8. CDR1 and CDR2 (germline): SGHTA, FQGTGA. The CDR3 extends over 15 amino acids. CDR3 in amino acids: CASSSSGGSWDTQYF. Here the CDR3 DNA reads TGTGCCAGCAGCTCCAGCGGGGGGTCTTGGGATACGCAGTATTTT. The whole variable domain, filled in from reference TRBV7-3 and TRBJ2-3, reads GAGVSQTPSNKVTEKGKYVELRCDPISGHTALYWYRQSLGQGPEFLIYFQGTGAADDSGLPNDRFFAVRPEGSVSTLKIQRTERGDSAVYLCASSSSGGSWDTQYFGPGTRLTVL.

The chain uses TRBV29-1 and TRBJ1-2; D perhaps matches TRBD1 (6 bases). V gave up 2 bases and J gave up 4 bases, with 8 bases separating them. The CDR3 totals 12 residues. Per germline, CDR1 SQVTM and CDR2 ANQGSEA. CDR3 nucleotides: TGCAGCGTTGAAACAGGGCCCTATGGCTACACCTTC. Translating gives CSVETGPYGYTF.

The V call is TRBV9, the J call TRBJ2-7; D ambiguous. This CDR3 has 14 residues. The V gene's germline CDR1 is SGDLS and CDR2 YYNGEE. Trimming took off 0 bases at V and 2 bases at J, with 9 bases between the two ends. The CDR3 sequence is CASSVGARTYEQYF. The CDR3 bases are TGTGCCAGCAGCGTAGGGGCGCGAACCTACGAGCAGTACTTC.

This chain connects TRBV25-1 to TRBJ2-2, with no clear D. V was clipped by 4 bases and J by 3 bases, with 3 bases between them. Germline lookup yields CDR1 MGHDK and CDR2 SYGVNS. The CDR3 has 12 residues. The CDR3 loop is CASSGDTGELFF. The CDR3 region has the DNA TGTGCCAGCAGTGGAGACACCGGGGAGCTGTTTTTT.

The chain carries TRBV5-1 and TRBJ1-6, with TRBD1 matching over 10 bases. With 0 bases clipped from V and 10 bases from J, the junction kept 4 bases outside the gene matches. There are 15 residues in the CDR3. Germline loops: CDR1 SGHRS, CDR2 YFSETQ. CDR3 sequence reads: CASSLETGGGSPLHF. Written as DNA, the CDR3 is TGCGCCAGCAGCTTGGAGACAGGGGGCGGCTCACCCCTCCACTTT.

V is TRBV4-2 and J is TRBJ2-3; 9 bases line up with TRBD1. The length of the CDR3 is 22 residues. The J segment lost 5 bases and the V segment lost 0 bases, leaving 24 bases of the junction unmatched. Germline CDR1 and CDR2: LGHNA and YNFKEQ. CDR3 loop: CASSQEGSRRGPGQGLVDTQYF. The CDR3 DNA reads TGTGCCAGCAGCCAAGAAGGATCTAGGAGGGGGCCGGGACAGGGACTGGTAGATACGCAGTATTTT.

This chain uses TRBV6-5 with TRBJ2-1; D is possibly TRBD1 (5 bases). The CDR3 is made up of 13 amino acids. V gave up 2 bases and J gave up 9 bases, with 11 bases separating them. Germline V lookup: CDR1 MNHEY, CDR2 SVGAGI. The DNA for the CDR3 is TGTGCCAGCAGTTACAGTCGGACAACTGAGCAGTTCTTC. Translating gives CASSYSRTTEQFF.

The chain uses TRBV27 and TRBJ1-1; D call uncertain. The CDR3 is 14 amino acids. CDR1 is MNHEY, CDR2 SMNVEV, per germline (reference sequence). V was cut by 2 bases and J by 2 bases, with 9 bases left in between. As DNA, the CDR3 is TGTGCCAGCAGTTTACCTGGGAGTAACACTGAAGCTTTCTTT. Protein: CASSLPGSNTEAFF.

The chain is built from TRBV28 and TRBJ2-2; D may be TRBD2 (5 bases). The germline CDR1 and CDR2 sequences are MDHEN and SYDVKM. The CDR3 sequence is 16 residues long. Trimming cost V 6 bases and J 3 bases, with 17 bases left between them. The CDR3 loop reads CASSPSHLSDTGELFF. The CDR3 DNA is TGTGCCAGCAGCCCTTCCCATCTTAGCGACACCGGGGAGCTGTTTTTT.

This chain's CDR3 is CASSVGAGGINTGELFF. CDR3 in DNA: TGTGCCAGCAGCGTAGGGGCGGGAGGGATTAACACCGGGGAGCTGTTTTTT. J is TRBJ2-2 and V is TRBV9; 9 bases map to TRBD2. Trimming removed 0 bases from V and 2 bases from J; junction bases left unmatched: 5. This CDR3 comprises 17 residues. Germline-derived CDR1 and CDR2 are SGDLS and YYNGEE. The full variable domain, in which reference TRBV9 and TRBJ2-2 provide the parts outside the CDR3, is DSGVTQTPKHLITATGQRVTLRCSPRSGDLSVYWYQQSLDQGLQFLIQYYNGEERAKGNILERFSAQQFPDLHSELNLSSLELGDSALYFCASSVGAGGINTGELFFGEGSRLTVL.

The rearrangement links TRBV19 to TRBJ2-3; TRBD2 aligns across 8 bases. Germline-derived CDR1 and CDR2 are LNHDA and SQIVND (reference sequence). V lost 3 bases, J lost 3 bases, and 5 bases stayed unmatched. The CDR3 contains 15 residues. Written as DNA, the CDR3 is TGTGCCAGTAGTATGGGACTAGGGGGGACAGATACGCAGTATTTT. Residues: CASSMGLGGTDTQYF.

The J gene is TRBJ2-1, the V gene TRBV6-5; tentative D call: TRBD1 (6 bases). The germline V gene encodes CDR1 MNHEY and CDR2 SVGAGI. The CDR3 totals 13 residues. V lost 5 bases, J lost 7 bases, and 12 bases lay in between. CDR3 protein: CASSLGRGNEQFF. The CDR3 DNA is TGTGCCAGCAGTCTCGGTAGGGGGAATGAGCAGTTCTTC.

The chain employs TRBV28 and TRBJ2-7; 8 nucleotides match TRBD1. The length of the CDR3 is 16 residues. CDR1 and CDR2 from the germline V gene are MDHEN and SYDVKM. J lost 5 bases, V lost 4 bases, and 13 bases had no gene match. CDR3 sequence reads: CASSSVRTDRENEQYF. The CDR3 coding sequence is TGTGCCAGCAGTTCTGTACGTACGGACAGGGAAAACGAGCAGTACTTC.

This chain's CDR3 is CALSFTGYGGELFF. CDR3 in DNA: TGCGCCCTATCCTTTACAGGGTACGGCGGGGAGCTGTTTTTT. This chain uses TRBV10-2 with TRBJ2-2, with D perhaps matching TRBD1 (6 bases). Germline V CDR1 and CDR2: WSHSY, SAAADI. V was trimmed by 11 bases and J by 7 bases, leaving 20 bases between them. CDR3 length equals 14 residues.

V is TRBV2 and J is TRBJ1-5, with D unresolved. CDR3 size: 12 residues. Trimming left V 7 bases short and J 3 bases short, with 7 bases between. Germline V gene data show CDR1 as SNHLY and CDR2 as FYNNEI. CDR3 nucleotides: TGTGCCAGCAACGAGCCCAATCAGCCCCAGCATTTT. Translated: CASNEPNQPQHF.

The chain couples TRBV7-9 to TRBJ2-7, with D uncertain. Germline V lookup: CDR1 SEHNR, CDR2 FQNEAQ (reference sequence). With 5 bases removed from V and 0 bases from J, the gap between germline ends came to 20 bases. This CDR3 region has 17 residues. CDR3 region: CASSPPRSSSDSYEQYF. CDR3 DNA sequence: TGTGCCAGCAGCCCCCCCCGTAGTAGCTCCGACTCCTACGAGCAGTACTTC.

The rearrangement links TRBV7-8 to TRBJ2-2; the match to TRBD2 covers 9 bases. Germline V gene data show CDR1 as SGHVS and CDR2 as FQNEAQ. J gave up 7 bases and V 5 bases, and 17 bases lay outside the gene matches. This CDR3 has 18 residues. CDR3 DNA sequence: TGTGCCAGCAGCCAAACCTCAGATTGGCGGGAGGGCGGCGGGGAGCTGTTTTTT. Translation: CASSQTSDWREGGGELFF.

This clone came up once. The chain uses TRBV6-5 and TRBJ1-2, with D possibly matching TRBD1 (5 bases). The CDR3 consists of 15 residues. V was trimmed by 5 bases and J by 5 bases, leaving 18 bases between them. Germline-derived CDR1 and CDR2 are MNHEY and SVGAGI. The CDR3 is CASSSGAPPAYGYTF. The CDR3 coding sequence is TGTGCCAGCAGTAGCGGGGCGCCCCCCGCATATGGCTACACCTTC.

The J gene is TRBJ1-3, the V gene TRBV30, with D possibly matching TRBD1 (6 bases). V lost 2 bases to trimming and J lost 2 bases, with 22 bases between them. The CDR3 has 18 amino acids. In germline, CDR1 is GTSNPN, CDR2 SVGIG (reference sequence). This CDR3 reads CAWSTPGHLRGTGNTIYF. The CDR3 nucleotides are TGTGCCTGGAGTACGCCGGGACATCTAAGGGGTACTGGAAACACCATATATTTT.

The chain employs TRBV5-1 and TRBJ1-4, with D perhaps TRBD1 (5 bases). This CDR3 is 16 amino acids long. CDR1 SGHRS and CDR2 YFSETQ come from the germline V gene. With 1 base removed from V and 5 bases from J, the gap between germline ends came to 15 bases. The CDR3 reads CASSLTGSGANEKLFF. The CDR3 bases are TGCGCCAGCAGCTTGACAGGTTCGGGAGCAAATGAAAAACTGTTTTTT.

V gene TRBV5-1 combines with J gene TRBJ1-1; D is possibly TRBD1 (6 bases). The CDR3 has 17 residues. Germline lookup yields CDR1 SGHRS and CDR2 YFSETQ. V was pared by 0 bases and J by 4 bases, with 19 bases between. In DNA, the CDR3 is TGCGCCAGCAGCTTGGTTGGCAGGGGTGTCGTGACCACTGAAGCTTTCTTT. Translated, it gives CASSLVGRGVVTTEAFF.